This paragraph covers one T cell receptor beta chain sequence. The data stem from a study of shared clonotypes between healthy human individuals. With 3 bases clipped from V and 5 bases from J, the junction kept 7 bases outside the gene matches. Germline V lookup: CDR1 SNHLY, CDR2 FYNNEI. The CDR3 contains 15 residues. Only in-frame clones appear in the TCRdb table, and some are missing; sequencing was by immunoSEQ multiplex PCR. The sample lists some 2,000,000 clones, approximately 94% occurring once. Negatively enriched CD4+ T cells were divided by CD45RA into naive and memory. The V call is TRBV2, the J call TRBJ2-3; 8 bases agree with TRBD2. Sequenced sample: naive CD4+ T cells sorted from blood. Subset reported: CD45RA+ positively selected. This receptor was identified in a man younger than 35 in good health. The CDR3 DNA follows: TGTGCCAGCAGTGAGGCTAGCGGGTATATAGATACGCAGTATTTT. This codes for CASSEASGYIDTQYF.